This entry lists 8 T cell receptor beta chains sequenced from one sample in a study of type 1 regulatory T cells. TCRdb reprocessed the reads via MiXCR and lists one record per CDR3 protein. The sample lists 60,000 to 80,000 distinct CDR3 sequences, approximately 64% occurring once. Their antigen targets remain unknown. Sequenced input: cultured T cells, either the whole culture or a sorted T cell fraction (not recorded which). Subset of the sample: Tr1-enriched cell product generated in vitro against host alloantigens. The receptors here all came from a human donor in good health.

This clonotype was counted between two and nine times. The chain uses TRBV7-9 and TRBJ2-2, with 7 bases matching TRBD1. V shed 8 bases and J 1 base; nucleotides not matched to a gene: 7. The CDR3 has 15 residues. Per germline, CDR1 SEHNR and CDR2 FQNEAQ (reference sequence). CDR3 residues: CASRPGTVNTGELFF. The CDR3 DNA is TGTGCCAGCCGTCCCGGGACAGTGAACACCGGGGAGCTGTTTTTT.

This clonotype was picked up a small number of times. This rearrangement joins TRBV7-8 to TRBJ2-1, with D possibly being TRBD2 (6 bases). This CDR3 comprises 14 residues. Germline lookup yields CDR1 SGHVS and CDR2 FQNEAQ. Trimming took 8 bases from V and 9 from J, leaving 20 bases between them. The CDR3 sequence is CASGIRDFQSEQFF. CDR3 DNA sequence: TGTGCCAGCGGAATCCGGGACTTTCAAAGTGAGCAGTTCTTC.

Concerning this clonotype: An end of the junction differs from the germline gene, which may be a read error. The J gene is TRBJ2-7, the V gene TRBV28; D may be TRBD1 (5 bases). Germline V gene lookup returns CDR1 MDHEN and CDR2 SYDVKM. The CDR3 consists of 13 residues. The CDR3 DNA is TGTGCCAGCAAAGGGGTTCGCCTGGGCGAGCCGTACTTC. Residues: CASKGVRLGEPYF.

This clonotype was seen a few times. The chain uses TRBV27 and TRBJ2-7; D call uncertain. The CDR3 runs to 12 residues. Trimming left V 2 bases short and J 5 bases short, with 7 bases between. Germline CDR1 MNHEY, CDR2 SMNVEV (reference sequence). CDR3 region: CASSLRGDEQYF. The CDR3 DNA sequence: TGTGCCAGCAGTTTACGAGGAGACGAGCAGTACTTC.

The CDR3 nucleotides are TGCGCCAGCAGCTTGGAGGGGAACTACGAGCAGTACTTC. Protein product: CASSLEGNYEQYF. The rearrangement joins TRBV5-1 to TRBJ2-7; the D gene is possibly TRBD1 (5 bases). This CDR3 is 13 amino acids long. Trimming pared 0 bases from V and 3 bases from J, leaving 7 bases between. Per germline, CDR1 SGHRS and CDR2 YFSETQ.

The rearrangement links TRBV20-1 to TRBJ2-3, with 10 positions matching TRBD2. J was trimmed by 1 base and V by 6 bases; bases with no gene match: 4. The CDR3 sequence is 14 residues long. The V gene's germline CDR1 is DFQATT and CDR2 SNEGSKA (reference sequence). CDR3 in amino acids: CSAPLAGGTDTQYF. The CDR3, as DNA: TGCAGTGCCCCTCTAGCGGGGGGCACAGATACGCAGTATTTT.

The rearrangement links TRBV5-1 to TRBJ2-1; 9 positions agree with TRBD2. Germline CDR1 and CDR2: SGHRS and YFSETQ. This CDR3 region has 15 residues. V shed 0 bases and J 8 bases; nucleotides not matched to a gene: 6. The CDR3 DNA reads TGCGCCAGCAGCTTGGCCGGGACTAGCCCCGATGAGCAGTTCTTC. Residues: CASSLAGTSPDEQFF.

The chain is built from TRBV10-3 and TRBJ2-3, with 7 bases that match TRBD2. CDR1 ENHRY and CDR2 SYGVKD come from the germline V gene. The CDR3 extends over 15 amino acids. V shed 4 bases and J 0 bases; nucleotides not matched to a gene: 4. CDR3 nucleotide sequence: TGTGCCATCAGTGCAACTAGCGAGAGCACAGATACGCAGTATTTT. As protein: CAISATSESTDTQYF.